This TCR beta chain derives from a study of blood T cells in healthy people across ages. This clonotype was recorded a few times. Antigen: not known. Isolation per sample recovered at least 6.5 million PBMCs. Study outcomes and limitations: TCR beta diversity, measured per million T cells, fell in a roughly linear way with age.

It was with a sample-barcoded 5' primer and a J-beta primer mix that a second PCR of roughly 7 to 12 cycles was run. Carrying 12 random nucleotides, a template-switch adaptor labeled each individual cDNA molecule. One entry per CDR3 protein, called by TCRdb with MiXCR from the 5' RACE reads. The sample lists 600,000 to 800,000 distinct CDR3 sequences; over 20% were seen once. The sequencing sample was made of blood. The sequence came from a man between 65 and 85 years old in good health.

The CDR3: CASSLGLYEQFF. The CDR3 nucleotides read TGTGCCAGCAGTTTGGGACTATATGAGCAGTTCTTC. This sequence joins TRBV6-2 or TRBV6-3 and TRBJ2-1, with TRBD2 matching over 7 bases. V was clipped by 4 bases and J by 8 bases; unmatched bases: 2. This CDR3 spans 12 amino acids. CDR1 and CDR2 (germline): MNHEY, SVGEGT.